This TCR beta chain was obtained from a study of blood T cell repertoires in COVID-19. This table comes from immunoSEQ multiplex PCR, and its TCRdb copy is limited to in-frame clones, with some not included. Of 70,000 to 80,000 clones listed, about 90% are singletons. Germline-derived CDR1 and CDR2 are GTSNPN and SVGIG (reference sequence). CDR3 length: 15 amino acids. V gave up 1 base and J gave up 6 bases; unmatched junction bases: 10. The chain employs TRBV30 and TRBJ1-2, with 8 nucleotides matching TRBD1. Sequenced material: peripheral blood. The TCR comes from a human donor in a cohort sampled during active COVID-19. The CDR3 loop reads CAWSAGQGVWHGYTF. CDR3 nucleotides: TGTGCCTGGAGTGCCGGACAGGGCGTATGGCATGGCTACACCTTC.